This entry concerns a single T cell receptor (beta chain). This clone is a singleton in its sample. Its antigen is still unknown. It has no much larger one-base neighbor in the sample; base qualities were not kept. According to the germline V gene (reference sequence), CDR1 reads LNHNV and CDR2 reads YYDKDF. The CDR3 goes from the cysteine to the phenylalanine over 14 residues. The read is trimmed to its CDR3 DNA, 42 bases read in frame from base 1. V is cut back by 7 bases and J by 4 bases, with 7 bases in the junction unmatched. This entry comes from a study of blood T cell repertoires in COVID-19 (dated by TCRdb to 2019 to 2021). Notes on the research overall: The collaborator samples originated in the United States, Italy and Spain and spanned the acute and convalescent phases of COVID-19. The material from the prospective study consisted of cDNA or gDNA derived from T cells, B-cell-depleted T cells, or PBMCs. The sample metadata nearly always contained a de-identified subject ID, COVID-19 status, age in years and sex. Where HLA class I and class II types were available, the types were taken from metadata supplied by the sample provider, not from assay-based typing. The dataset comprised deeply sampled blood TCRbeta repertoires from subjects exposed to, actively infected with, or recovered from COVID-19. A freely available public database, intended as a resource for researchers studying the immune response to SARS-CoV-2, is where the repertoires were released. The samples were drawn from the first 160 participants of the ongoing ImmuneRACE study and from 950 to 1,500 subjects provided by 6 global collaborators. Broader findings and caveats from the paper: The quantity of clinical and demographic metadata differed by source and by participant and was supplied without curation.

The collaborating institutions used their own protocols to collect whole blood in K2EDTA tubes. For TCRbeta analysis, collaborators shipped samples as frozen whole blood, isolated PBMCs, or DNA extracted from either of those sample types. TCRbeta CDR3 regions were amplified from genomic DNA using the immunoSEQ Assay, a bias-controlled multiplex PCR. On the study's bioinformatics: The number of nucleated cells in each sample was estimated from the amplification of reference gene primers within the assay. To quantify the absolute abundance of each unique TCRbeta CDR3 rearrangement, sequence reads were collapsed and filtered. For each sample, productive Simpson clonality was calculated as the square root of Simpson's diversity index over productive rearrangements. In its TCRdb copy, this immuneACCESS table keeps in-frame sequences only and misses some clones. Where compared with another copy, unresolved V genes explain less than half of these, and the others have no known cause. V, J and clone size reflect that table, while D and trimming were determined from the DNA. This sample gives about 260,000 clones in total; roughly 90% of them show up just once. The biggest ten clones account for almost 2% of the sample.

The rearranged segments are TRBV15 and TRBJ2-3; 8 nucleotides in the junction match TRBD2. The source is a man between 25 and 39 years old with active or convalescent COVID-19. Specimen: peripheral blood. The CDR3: CATTQAGDSDTQYF. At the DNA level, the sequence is TGTGCCACCACACAAGCGGGGGACTCAGATACGCAGTATTTT.